The rows below give T cell receptor beta chains drawn from one sample of a study of T cell therapy after organ transplantation. These receptors have no identified antigens. The repertoire was sequenced with immunoSEQ multiplex PCR; TCRdb's copy has only in-frame clones and lacks some. The table has about 18,000 clones, about four fifths seen once; the top ten hold about 9.2%. The source material was CD8+ T cells from blood, sampled after autologous CMV-specific T cell therapy. The origin of the receptors is a human patient who had received a solid organ transplant and had CMV disease. Some T cells may trace back to the graft donor. The CDR3 runs from the conserved cysteine through the conserved F or W. Each record gives: V gene, D gene, J gene, clone size, CDR3 length, CDR3 DNA, CDR3 protein. The D gene is left open where the match is weak. Size tells how often a clone was seen (once, few, many) or the class of an expanded clone, and some rows leave it out.

TRBV19	NA	TRBJ1-5	few	13	TGTGCCAGTAGTATGGGGTACAATCAGCCCCAGCATTTT	CASSMGYNQPQHF
TRBV9	NA	TRBJ2-2	NA	19	TGTGCCAGCAGCGTAGACGGTTGGCCAGCGGAGAGTTGGACCGGGGAGCTGTTTTTT	CASSVDGWPAESWTGELFF
TRBV7-9	NA	TRBJ2-7	NA	13	TGTGCCAGCAGCTCGGGGTTGGTCTACGAGCAGTACTTC	CASSSGLVYEQYF
TRBV20-1	NA	TRBJ1-1	NA	11	TGCAGTGGGGAACTGGACACTGAAGCTTTCTTT	CSGELDTEAFF
TRBV2	TRBD1	TRBJ1-6	large	18	TGTGCCAGCAGATTCCCGGACAGGGAGAGCGCCTATAATTCACCCCTCCACTTT	CASRFPDRESAYNSPLHF
TRBV6-4	NA	TRBJ1-2	NA	13	TGTGCCAGCAGTGACGGGGATAACTATGGCTACACCTTC	CASSDGDNYGYTF
TRBV2	NA	TRBJ2-3	NA	14	TGTGCCAGCAGACCGGGACCAAGCACAGATACGCAGTATTTT	CASRPGPSTDTQYF
TRBV9	TRBD1	TRBJ1-5	once	14	TGTGCCAGCAGCATGACAGGGGGGAGACAGCCCCAGCATTTT	CASSMTGGRQPQHF
TRBV30	NA	TRBJ2-2	NA	14	TGTGCCTGGAGTTTGGCAGGGAGCACCGGGGAGCTGTTTTTT	CAWSLAGSTGELFF
TRBV19	TRBD2	TRBJ2-3	NA	13	TGTGCCAGCTTATCTAGCGGTTTAGATACGCAGTATTTT	CASLSSGLDTQYF
TRBV4-3	NA	TRBJ1-1	NA	16	TGCGCCAGCAGCCAAGATAGGTCGTACTTGAACACTGAAGCTTTCTTT	CASSQDRSYLNTEAFF
TRBV27	NA	TRBJ1-2	NA	14	TGTGCCAGCAGTTGGATAGGGGGAGTTGGGGGCTACACCTTC	CASSWIGGVGGYTF
TRBV10-2	NA	TRBJ2-3	NA	13	TGCGCCAGCCGGACCCGGAGCGCAGATACGCAGTATTTT	CASRTRSADTQYF
TRBV7-9	NA	TRBJ2-6	NA	15	TGTGCCAGCAGCTTTGCACAATCTGGGGCCAACGTCCTGACTTTC	CASSFAQSGANVLTF
TRBV7-6	NA	TRBJ1-3	NA	17	TGTGCCAGCAGCTTAGCGCAAGAGGGAAGTTCTGGAAACACCATATATTTT	CASSLAQEGSSGNTIYF
TRBV4-3	NA	TRBJ1-2	NA	15	TGCGCCAGCAGCAGCGGGGTGTTCTCTAACTATGGCTACACCTTC	CASSSGVFSNYGYTF
TRBV25-1	TRBD2	TRBJ2-5	NA	15	TGTGCCAGCAGTGCTAGCGGGAGTACACAAGAGACCCAGTACTTC	CASSASGSTQETQYF
TRBV7-5	NA	TRBJ1-1	NA	16	TGTGCCAGAAGCTTAAGAGGGGGTCATGGGAACACTGAAGCTTTCTTT	CARSLRGGHGNTEAFF